These T cell receptor beta chains were read from a single sample in a study of vaccination and CD4 T cells after COVID-19. TCRdb fed the PCR reads into MiXCR, producing one record per CDR3 protein. The table shows 10,000 to 11,000 distinct CDR3 sequences, with 59% occurring only once. Which antigens these TCRs recognize remains unknown. The sequenced material came from CD4+ T cells from blood, cultured in vitro. The receptors were sampled from a human donor who had recovered from COVID-19. CDR3s include the opening cysteine and the closing phenylalanine or tryptophan. The D gene is left open where the match is weak. Part of the rows lack a size; the others show once, few, many or a class for expanded clones.

D,size,J,V,CDR3,DNA
TRBD2,-,TRBJ2-7,TRBV6-1,CASRGGPAAEQYF,TGTGCCAGCAGGGGAGGGCCCGCCGCCGAGCAGTACTTC
TRBD2,-,TRBJ2-5,TRBV28,CATKSSGGPQETQYF,TGTGCCACCAAATCTAGCGGGGGACCTCAAGAGACCCAGTACTTC
-,few,TRBJ2-5,TRBV6-1,CASSVQGEATQYF,TGTGCCAGCAGTGTTCAGGGGGAGGCTACCCAGTACTTC
-,-,TRBJ2-7,TRBV6-1,CASRSETRVAHEQYF,TGTGCCAGCAGATCCGAGACACGAGTAGCCCACGAGCAGTACTTC
-,-,TRBJ1-4,TRBV20-1,CSARPAGEKLFF,TGCAGTGCTCGACCCGCAGGGGAAAAACTGTTTTTT
-,few,TRBJ1-2,TRBV12-3/TRBV12-4,CASSLGGINYGYTF,TGTGCCAGCAGTTTGGGGGGAATCAACTATGGCTACACCTTC
-,-,TRBJ1-4,TRBV19,CASSIDWGANEKLFF,TGTGCCAGTAGTATAGATTGGGGGGCTAATGAAAAACTGTTTTTT
TRBD1,-,TRBJ1-2,TRBV11-3,CASSSGQGRNYGYTF,TGTGCCAGCAGCTCCGGACAGGGGCGCAACTATGGCTACACCTTC
-,-,TRBJ2-7,TRBV12-3/TRBV12-4,CASSPPRGVHEQYF,TGTGCCAGCAGCCCCCCTCGCGGGGTCCACGAGCAGTACTTC
-,-,TRBJ2-5,TRBV30,CAWMGSQETQYF,TGTGCCTGGATGGGCTCCCAAGAGACCCAGTACTTC
-,-,TRBJ2-1,TRBV29-1,CSVEPDSPDYNEQFF,TGCAGCGTTGAACCCGACAGTCCCGACTACAATGAGCAGTTCTTC
-,-,TRBJ2-4,TRBV20-1,CSARAARVAKNIQYF,TGCAGTGCTAGGGCGGCGAGGGTGGCCAAAAACATTCAGTACTTC
TRBD2,-,TRBJ2-3,TRBV30,CAWSKGLAGTDTQYF,TGTGCCTGGAGTAAGGGACTAGCGGGCACAGATACGCAGTATTTT
-,-,TRBJ2-7,TRBV6-1,CASSEFPRLGSKHF,TGTGCCAGCAGTGAATTCCCCCGCTTGGGATCCAAGCACTTC
-,few,TRBJ2-3,TRBV6-1,CASSPRGFGDTQYF,TGTGCCAGCAGTCCCCGAGGGTTTGGAGATACGCAGTATTTT
TRBD1,-,TRBJ1-5,TRBV4-3,CASSPSGTDNQPQHF,TGCGCCAGCAGCCCCTCCGGGACAGATAATCAGCCCCAGCATTTT
-,-,TRBJ1-1,TRBV7-9,CASSFLTANTEAFF,TGTGCCAGCAGCTTTTTGACAGCGAACACTGAAGCTTTCTTT
TRBD2,-,TRBJ2-7,TRBV7-9,CASSLAAGVGSGKSYEQYF,TGTGCCAGCAGCTTAGCGGCGGGAGTCGGCTCCGGAAAATCCTACGAGCAGTACTTC
TRBD2,once,TRBJ2-3,TRBV20-1,CSAPSPASGRGDTQYF,TGCAGTGCTCCCTCCCCGGCTAGCGGGAGAGGAGATACGCAGTATTTT
-,-,TRBJ2-7,TRBV20-1,CSARGENTYEQYF,TGCAGTGCTAGGGGTGAAAACACCTACGAGCAGTACTTC
-,few,TRBJ1-2,TRBV30,CAWSFPGAGYTF,TGTGCCTGGAGTTTCCCAGGGGCTGGCTACACCTTC
-,-,TRBJ1-4,TRBV9,CAGTEEEKLFF,TGTGCTGGGACCGAGGAGGAAAAACTGTTTTTT
-,-,TRBJ1-1,TRBV7-2,CASRSGTSNTEAFF,TGTGCCAGCAGATCCGGGACATCGAACACTGAAGCTTTCTTT
TRBD2,-,TRBJ2-3,TRBV20-1,CSARFLAGGDPSTDTQYF,TGCAGTGCTAGGTTCCTAGCGGGGGGCGATCCTAGCACAGATACGCAGTATTTT
-,-,TRBJ2-7,TRBV7-9,CASSLPRGEQYF,TGTGCCAGCAGCCTACCCCGGGGGGAGCAGTACTTC
-,-,TRBJ2-1,TRBV10-3,CAISESLNEQFF,TGTGCCATCAGTGAGTCCTTAAATGAGCAGTTCTTC
-,few,TRBJ1-6,TRBV7-9,CASSREDNSPLHF,TGTGCCAGCAGCAGAGAGGATAATTCACCCCTCCACTTT
-,-,TRBJ2-2,TRBV2,CASSGPGELFF,TGTGCCAGCAGTGGCCCCGGGGAGCTGTTTTTT
TRBD1,few,TRBJ1-5,TRBV28,CASITQGARGQPQHF,TGTGCCAGCATCACACAGGGGGCGCGGGGTCAGCCCCAGCATTTT
-,-,TRBJ2-2,TRBV24-1,CATSALQSGELFF,TGTGCCACCAGTGCCCTACAAAGCGGGGAGCTGTTTTTT
-,-,TRBJ1-2,TRBV6-2/TRBV6-3,CAPGADGYTF,TGTGCCCCGGGAGCGGATGGCTACACCTTC
-,-,TRBJ2-3,TRBV20-1,CSASERTDTQYF,TGCAGTGCTTCTGAGCGCACAGATACGCAGTATTTT
-,once,TRBJ1-1,TRBV6-2/TRBV6-3,CASSRTGGDAFF,TGTGCCAGCAGCCGGACGGGGGGGGATGCTTTCTTT
TRBD1,-,TRBJ2-2,TRBV6-1,CASTRQGGTGELFF,TGTGCCAGCACGAGACAGGGGGGGACCGGGGAGCTGTTTTTT
-,-,TRBJ2-7,TRBV11-1,CASSPRAGSEQYF,TGTGCCAGCAGCCCGCGGGCGGGGAGCGAGCAGTACTTC
-,once,TRBJ2-3,TRBV7-3,CASSLGPGADTQYF,TGTGCCAGCAGCTTAGGCCCGGGCGCAGATACGCAGTATTTT
TRBD1,few,TRBJ1-2,TRBV20-1,CSAEVGTGYGYTF,TGCAGTGCTGAAGTCGGGACAGGGTACGGCTACACCTTC
TRBD1,few,TRBJ1-1,TRBV7-9,CASSIHRGQSLNTEAFF,TGTGCCAGCAGCATCCACAGGGGGCAATCCCTGAACACTGAAGCTTTCTTT
TRBD2,-,TRBJ2-1,TRBV10-1,CASSCLVGAAGGEQFF,TGCGCCAGCAGTTGCCTGGTGGGGGCTGCGGGGGGTGAGCAGTTCTTC
-,few,TRBJ2-5,TRBV6-1,CASSVGGSQETQYF,TGTGCCAGCAGTGTGGGGGGCTCCCAAGAGACCCAGTACTTC
-,-,TRBJ1-1,TRBV19,CASSISRTANTEAFF,TGTGCCAGTAGTATAAGTCGGACGGCGAACACTGAAGCTTTCTTT
TRBD2,-,TRBJ2-7,TRBV6-2/TRBV6-3,CASTGLAGGPYEQYF,TGTGCCAGCACGGGACTAGCGGGGGGGCCATACGAGCAGTACTTC
-,-,TRBJ2-1,TRBV5-1,CASSLGGSDHNEQFF,TGCGCCAGCAGCTTGGGTGGCTCGGACCACAATGAGCAGTTCTTC
-,-,TRBJ1-1,TRBV27,CASSSRAGMVAAFF,TGTGCCAGCAGTTCCAGAGCAGGTATGGTTGCGGCTTTCTTT
-,-,TRBJ1-1,TRBV7-2,CASSLLSGTEAFF,TGTGCCAGCAGCTTATTAAGTGGCACTGAAGCTTTCTTT
-,-,TRBJ2-3,TRBV20-1,CSASPGTPGWDTQYF,TGCAGTGCTAGTCCAGGGACTCCCGGTTGGGATACGCAGTATTTT
-,-,TRBJ1-1,TRBV6-5,CASSYGVGTEAFF,TGTGCCAGCAGTTACGGGGTAGGCACTGAAGCTTTCTTT
-,-,TRBJ1-5,TRBV20-1,CSARDGGASNQPQHF,TGCAGTGCTAGAGATGGGGGGGCGAGCAATCAGCCCCAGCATTTT
TRBD1,-,TRBJ1-2,TRBV2,CASRRSGQGTYGYTF,TGTGCCAGCAGAAGATCGGGACAGGGGACCTATGGCTACACCTTC
-,-,TRBJ2-1,TRBV2,CASRKGGNEQFF,TGTGCCAGCAGAAAAGGGGGTAATGAGCAGTTCTTC
TRBD1,few,TRBJ1-2,TRBV20-1,CSARDEGTGGLGGYTF,TGCAGTGCTAGAGATGAGGGGACAGGGGGCCTCGGTGGCTACACCTTC
-,-,TRBJ1-1,TRBV20-1,CSARDLRTEAFF,TGCAGTGCTAGAGATCTTCGCACTGAAGCTTTCTTT
-,-,TRBJ2-3,TRBV10-3,CAIKETVGDTQYF,TGTGCCATCAAGGAGACAGTAGGAGATACGCAGTATTTT
-,-,TRBJ1-3,TRBV7-9,CASSPSGNTIYF,TGTGCCAGCAGCCCCTCTGGAAACACCATATATTTT
-,few,TRBJ1-2,TRBV7-2,CASSLADGQYGYTF,TGTGCCAGCAGCTTAGCTGACGGCCAATATGGCTACACCTTC
-,-,TRBJ1-1,TRBV2,CASSGWGTEAFF,TGTGCCAGCAGCGGCTGGGGAACTGAAGCTTTCTTT
TRBD1,-,TRBJ1-5,TRBV20-1,CSASDNRGFQPQHF,TGCAGTGCTAGTGATAACAGGGGATTTCAGCCCCAGCATTTT